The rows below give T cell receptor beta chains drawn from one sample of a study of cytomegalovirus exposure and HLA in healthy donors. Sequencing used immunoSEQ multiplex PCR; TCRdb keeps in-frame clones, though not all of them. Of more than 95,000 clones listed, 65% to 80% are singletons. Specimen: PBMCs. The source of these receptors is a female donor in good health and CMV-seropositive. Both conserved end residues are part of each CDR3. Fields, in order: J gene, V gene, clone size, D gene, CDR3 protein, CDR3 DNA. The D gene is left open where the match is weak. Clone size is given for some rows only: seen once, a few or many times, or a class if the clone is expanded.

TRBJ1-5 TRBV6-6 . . CASSQDQPQHF TGTGCCAGCAGCCAGGATCAGCCCCAGCATTTT
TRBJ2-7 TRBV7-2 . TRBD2 CASSPRTSEYEQYF TGTGCCAGCAGCCCCAGGACTAGCGAGTACGAGCAGTACTTC
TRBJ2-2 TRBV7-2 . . CASSFLAGVGRAGELFF TGTGCCAGCAGCTTTCTGGCGGGCGTCGGGCGCGCCGGGGAGCTGTTTTTT
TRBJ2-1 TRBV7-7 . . CASSVDSYNEQFF TGTGCTAGCAGCGTTGACAGCTACAATGAGCAGTTCTTC
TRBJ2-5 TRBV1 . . CTSSLTSGQETQYF TGCACCAGCAGCTTGACTAGTGGCCAAGAGACCCAGTACTTC
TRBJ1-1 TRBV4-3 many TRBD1 CASSQDPGQGGTEAFF TGCGCCAGCAGCCAAGATCCCGGACAGGGAGGGACTGAAGCTTTCTTT
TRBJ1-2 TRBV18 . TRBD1 CASSQGQGYGYTF TGTGCCAGCTCACAGGGACAGGGGTATGGCTACACCTTC
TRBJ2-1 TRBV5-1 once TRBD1 CASSLAGQGTYNEQFF TGCGCCAGCAGCTTGGCCGGACAGGGGACCTACAATGAGCAGTTCTTC
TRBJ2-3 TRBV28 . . CASSSAEVTDTQYF TGTGCCAGCAGTTCCGCGGAGGTCACAGATACGCAGTATTTT
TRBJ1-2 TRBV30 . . CACSRASYGYTF TGTGCCTGTTCCAGGGCCAGTTATGGCTACACCTTC
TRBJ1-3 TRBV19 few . CASSIRGGNTIYF TGTGCCAGTAGTATCAGGGGCGGAAACACCATATATTTT
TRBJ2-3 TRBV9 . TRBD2 CASSVGPAGGPFSTDTQYF TGTGCCAGCAGCGTAGGGCCGGCGGGAGGTCCCTTTAGCACAGATACGCAGTATTTT
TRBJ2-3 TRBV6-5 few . CASSQGSTDTQYF TGTGCCAGCAGTCAGGGAAGCACAGATACGCAGTATTTT
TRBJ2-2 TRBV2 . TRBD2 CASNGGGTTGELFF TGTGCCAGCAACGGGGGGGGTACCACCGGGGAGCTGTTTTTT
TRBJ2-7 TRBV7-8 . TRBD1 CASSGQGGEQYF TGTGCCAGCAGCGGACAGGGAGGCGAGCAGTACTTC
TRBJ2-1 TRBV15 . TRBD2 CATRTTSGRSDEQFF TGTGCCACCAGGACGACTAGCGGGAGGAGCGATGAGCAGTTCTTC
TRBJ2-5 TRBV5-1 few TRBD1 CASSTTGTGIQETQYF TGCGCCAGCAGCACCACCGGGACAGGGATCCAAGAGACCCAGTACTTC
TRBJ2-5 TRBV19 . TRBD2 CATRGLAGVETQYF TGTGCCACCCGGGGACTAGCGGGAGTTGAGACCCAGTACTTC
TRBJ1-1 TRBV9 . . CASSVSGGNTEAFF TGTGCCAGCAGCGTTTCGGGGGGGAACACTGAAGCTTTCTTT
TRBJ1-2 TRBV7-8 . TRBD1 CASGLRTGFGYTF TGTGCCAGCGGCTTAAGGACAGGGTTTGGCTACACCTTC
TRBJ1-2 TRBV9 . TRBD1 CASSPGQGNYGYTF TGTGCCAGCAGCCCCGGACAGGGAAACTATGGCTACACCTTC
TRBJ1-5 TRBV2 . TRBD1 CASSEEGAPNQPQHF TGTGCCAGCAGTGAGGAGGGGGCACCCAATCAGCCCCAGCATTTT